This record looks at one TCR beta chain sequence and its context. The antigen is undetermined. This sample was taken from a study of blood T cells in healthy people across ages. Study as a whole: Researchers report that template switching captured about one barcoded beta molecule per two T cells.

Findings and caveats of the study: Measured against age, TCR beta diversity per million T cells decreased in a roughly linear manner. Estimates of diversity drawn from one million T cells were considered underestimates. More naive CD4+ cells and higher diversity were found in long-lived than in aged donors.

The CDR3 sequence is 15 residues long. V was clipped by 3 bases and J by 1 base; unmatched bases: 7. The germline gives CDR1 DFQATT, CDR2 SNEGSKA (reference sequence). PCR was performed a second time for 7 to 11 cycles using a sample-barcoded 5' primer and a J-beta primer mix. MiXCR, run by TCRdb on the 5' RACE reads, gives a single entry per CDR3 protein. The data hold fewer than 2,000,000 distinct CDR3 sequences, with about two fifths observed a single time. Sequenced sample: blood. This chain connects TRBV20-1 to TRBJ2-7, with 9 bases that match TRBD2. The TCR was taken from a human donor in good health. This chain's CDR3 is CSASLAGSWSYEQYF. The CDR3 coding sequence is TGCAGTGCTAGTCTAGCGGGAAGTTGGTCCTACGAGCAGTACTTC.